A single sample is the source of the 27 T cell receptor beta chains below, sequenced in a study of human thymus T cells. The method was immunoSEQ multiplex PCR; TCRdb's version includes in-frame clones alone and lacks a portion of them. The sample has about 46,000 clones, around 95% seen once. The sample was blood. These receptors all stem from a girl under three years old with a congenital heart defect but otherwise immunologically healthy.

The V call is TRBV11-3, the J call TRBJ2-1; 7 bases map to TRBD2. V gave up 3 bases and J gave up 6 bases; unmatched junction bases: 2. This CDR3 region has 13 residues. Germline-derived CDR1 and CDR2 are SGHNT and YENEEA. CDR3: CASSFTGGNEQFF. CDR3 bases: TGTGCCAGCAGCTTTACGGGAGGCAATGAGCAGTTCTTC.

The V call is TRBV19, the J call TRBJ2-5; 10 bases align to TRBD1. Germline V lookup: CDR1 LNHDA, CDR2 SQIVND (reference sequence). Trimming removed 4 bases from V and 6 bases from J; junction bases left unmatched: 17. The CDR3 covers 18 residues. In DNA, the CDR3 is TGTGCCAGTAGTAACCATCGGACAGGGGGGATGAGTAAGCAGACCCAGTACTTC. Its translation is CASSNHRTGGMSKQTQYF.

V gene TRBV7-2 combines with J gene TRBJ2-5; unclear D gene. Germline CDR1 reads SGHTA; CDR2 reads FQGNSA. The CDR3 has 13 residues. V lost 5 bases, J lost 3 bases, and 10 bases lay in between. DNA of the CDR3: TGTGCCAGCAGCCCCAGACCCGAAGAGACCCAGTACTTC. It yields the protein CASSPRPEETQYF.

This chain connects TRBV5-1 to TRBJ2-5, with 12 bases identical to TRBD2. This CDR3 region has 16 residues. Germline values: CDR1 SGHRS, CDR2 YFSETQ. V gave up 3 bases and J gave up 5 bases; unmatched junction bases: 8. The CDR3 loop is CASSWTSGTLGETQYF. The CDR3 DNA follows: TGCGCCAGCAGCTGGACTAGCGGGACTCTAGGGGAGACCCAGTACTTC.

V gene TRBV28 combines with J gene TRBJ2-7; tentative D call: TRBD1 (6 bases). The CDR3 contains 13 residues. The V end was cut by 9 bases, the J end by 5 bases, with 17 bases between. Looked up from germline, CDR1 is MDHEN and CDR2 is SYDVKM. This chain's CDR3 is CASTGFLANEQYF. The CDR3 DNA sequence: TGTGCCAGTACAGGGTTTTTGGCCAACGAGCAGTACTTC. Drawing the rest from reference TRBV28 and TRBJ2-7, the complete variable domain is DVKVTQSSRYLVKRTGEKVFLECVQDMDHENMFWYRQDPGLGLRLIYFSYDVKMKEKGDIPEGYSVSREKKERFSLILESASTNQTSMYLCASTGFLANEQYFGPGTRLTVT.

The chain employs TRBV6-6 and TRBJ2-7; D may match TRBD1 or TRBD2 (5 bases each). CDR1 and CDR2 (germline): MNHNY, SVGAGI (reference sequence). V dropped 5 bases and J dropped 7 bases, with 15 bases sitting between them. The CDR3 is 13 residues long. The CDR3 is CASSLVREREQYF. CDR3 sequence (DNA): TGTGCCAGCAGTCTTGTCAGGGAGAGGGAGCAGTACTTC.

The chain has TRBV27 and TRBJ1-1; D remains ambiguous. The CDR3 totals 15 residues. The germline V and J ends were trimmed by 3 bases and 4 bases, with 15 bases remaining between them. CDR1 and CDR2 (germline): MNHEY, SMNVEV (reference sequence). Here the CDR3 reads CASSFRSWETTEAFF. Here the CDR3 DNA reads TGTGCCAGCAGTTTTCGGAGCTGGGAGACCACTGAAGCTTTCTTT.

This clone came up a few times. This sequence joins TRBV7-2 and TRBJ2-2; tentatively, D is TRBD2 (6 bases). V shed 10 bases and J shed 1 base, with 10 bases lying between them. The CDR3 loop spans 13 amino acids. CDR1 is SGHTA and CDR2 is FQGNSA in the germline V gene. CDR3 coding DNA: TGTGCCACCGGGAGAGGGAACACCGGGGAGCTGTTTTTT. Amino acids: CATGRGNTGELFF.

The V call is TRBV7-9, the J call TRBJ2-7, with D possibly TRBD1 on 6 matching bases. V was clipped by 4 bases and J by 2 bases, with 15 bases between them. Germline V gives CDR1 SEHNR, CDR2 FQNEAQ (reference sequence). CDR3 size: 15 residues. The CDR3 bases are TGTGCCAGCAGCTCCCCTGACAGGTATGCCTACGAGCAGTACTTC. Translated, it gives CASSSPDRYAYEQYF.

This clone has a single count. This rearrangement joins TRBV18 to TRBJ1-2; tentatively, D is TRBD1 (5 bases). CDR1 is KGHSH and CDR2 is LQKENI in the germline V gene. The CDR3 is 16 amino acids. The V end was cut by 4 bases, the J end by 3 bases, with 18 bases between. The CDR3: CASSHLLRGRDYGYTF. The CDR3, as DNA: TGTGCCAGCTCACATCTTCTCCGGGGCAGGGACTATGGCTACACCTTC.

V gene TRBV6-5 combines with J gene TRBJ1-1; a weak D match, TRBD1 (5 bases). Germline-derived CDR1 and CDR2 are MNHEY and SVGAGI. The CDR3 spans 15 residues. V dropped 7 bases and J dropped 3 bases, with 18 bases sitting between them. In DNA, the CDR3 is TGTGCCAGCATGGGGGGGGGACTGTGGGACACTGAAGCTTTCTTT. This gives the protein CASMGGGLWDTEAFF.

The rearrangement uses TRBV27 and TRBJ2-5; 9 bases fit TRBD2. The DNA end favors TRBJ2-7, so the J call may be wrong. Per the germline V gene, CDR1 is MNHEY and CDR2 is SMNVEV (reference sequence). This CDR3 region has 14 residues. The CDR3 DNA reads as TGTGCCAGCAAGCGACTAGCGGCCTCCTACGAGCAGTACTTC. It codes for CASKRLAASYEQYF.

The genes are TRBV11-2 and TRBJ2-3; TRBD2 aligns across 7 bases. V lost 5 bases to trimming and J lost 1 base; unmatched junction nucleotides: 0. The CDR3 sequence is 13 residues long. Germline V gene data show CDR1 as SGHAT and CDR2 as FQNNGV. DNA for the CDR3: TGTGCCAGCAGCCGGGGGGGCACAGATACGCAGTATTTT. This gives the protein CASSRGGTDTQYF. The full variable domain, in which reference TRBV11-2 and TRBJ2-3 provide the parts outside the CDR3, is EAGVAQSPRYKIIEKRQSVAFWCNPISGHATLYWYQQILGQGPKLLIQFQNNGVVDDSQLPKDRFSAERLKGVDSTLKIQPAKLEDSAVYLCASSRGGTDTQYFGPGTRLTVL.

This chain connects TRBV4-1 to TRBJ2-4, with 8 bases lining up with TRBD2. This CDR3 spans 13 amino acids. The V gene's germline CDR1 is MGHRA and CDR2 YSYEKL. The V gene end was trimmed by 1 base and the J gene end by 9 bases; junction bases not matched to a gene: 2. The CDR3 region has the DNA TGCGCCAGCAGCCAAGGGGGACTAGGCATTCAGTACTTC. Translation: CASSQGGLGIQYF.

The chain has TRBV30 and TRBJ2-3; TRBD1 aligns across 8 bases. The CDR3 runs 13 residues. From germline, CDR1 is GTSNPN and CDR2 SVGIG (reference sequence). V dropped 5 bases and J dropped 4; count of bases not matched to a gene: 5. The CDR3 DNA sequence: TGTGCCTGGGGACAGGGTCGGGCAGATACGCAGTATTTT. This sequence encodes CAWGQGRADTQYF.

This clone is a singleton in its sample. The genes are TRBV7-2 and TRBJ2-4; D is ambiguous. The CDR3 is 13 amino acids. In germline, CDR1 is SGHTA, CDR2 FQGNSA. Trimming cost V 8 bases and J 5 bases, with 13 bases left between them. The CDR3: CASGQTPQNIQYF. The CDR3 DNA sequence: TGTGCCAGCGGTCAGACCCCTCAAAACATTCAGTACTTC.

The chain carries TRBV5-5 and TRBJ2-5; 13 bases are shared with TRBD2. There are 17 residues in the CDR3. V trimming: 1 base; J trimming: 4 bases; junction bases outside the gene matches: 7. CDR1 and CDR2 (germline): SGHKS, YYEKEE (reference sequence). The CDR3 is CASSLPRTSGSTETQYF. The CDR3 DNA follows: TGTGCCAGCAGCTTGCCGAGGACTAGCGGGAGCACAGAGACCCAGTACTTC.

V is TRBV5-1 and J is TRBJ2-5; D may be TRBD2 (6 bases). V lost 3 bases and J lost 7, with 16 bases in between. The germline V gene has CDR1 SGHRS and CDR2 YFSETQ. This CDR3 is 14 amino acids long. The CDR3 region is CASSYVTSAGTQYF. The CDR3 DNA reads TGCGCCAGCAGCTACGTGACTAGTGCGGGGACCCAGTACTTC.

This clone has a single count. This chain connects TRBV28 to TRBJ1-5, with D unclear. CDR1 is MDHEN and CDR2 is SYDVKM in the germline V gene. V lost 3 bases, J lost 5 bases, and 11 bases lay in between. The CDR3 loop spans 14 amino acids. For the CDR3, the DNA is TGTGCCAGCAGTTTTGGCCAGAGACATCAGCCCCAGCATTTT. Its protein is CASSFGQRHQPQHF.

The CDR3 loop is CASGYPGGSSYNEQFF. Here the CDR3 DNA reads TGTGCCAGCGGTTACCCAGGGGGCAGCTCCTACAATGAGCAGTTCTTC. The V gene is TRBV7-9, the J gene TRBJ2-1, with 8 positions matching TRBD1. V was clipped by 8 bases and J by 0 bases; unmatched bases: 9. Germline-derived CDR1 and CDR2 are SEHNR and FQNEAQ (reference sequence). The CDR3 loop spans 16 amino acids.

The V gene is TRBV19, the J gene TRBJ2-2; 9 bases align to TRBD2. V was pared by 8 bases and J by 4 bases, with 17 bases of the junction left unmatched. The germline V gene encodes CDR1 LNHDA and CDR2 SQIVND (reference sequence). The CDR3 extends over 18 amino acids. The CDR3 region has the DNA TGTGCCAGTGCCCGTCTTGTAGGCGGGAGGGCGGGCACCGGGGAGCTGTTTTTT. It encodes CASARLVGGRAGTGELFF.

The rearrangement uses TRBV27 and TRBJ2-2; D gene ambiguous. V gave up 2 bases and J gave up 5 bases, with 12 bases separating them. Germline assignment: CDR1 MNHEY and CDR2 SMNVEV (reference sequence). This CDR3 region has 15 residues. The CDR3 sequence: CASSLASPRTGELFF. Written as DNA, the CDR3 is TGTGCCAGCAGTTTAGCGTCCCCGAGGACCGGGGAGCTGTTTTTT.

The chain employs TRBV7-9 and TRBJ2-7; a weak D match, TRBD1 (5 bases). The CDR3 consists of 12 residues. V was shortened by 3 bases and J by 6 bases, with 9 bases between the two germline ends. In germline, CDR1 is SEHNR, CDR2 FQNEAQ (reference sequence). The CDR3 here is CASSFGRVEQYF. CDR3 DNA: TGTGCCAGCAGCTTTGGCAGGGTCGAGCAGTACTTC.

This clone showed up just once. This chain joins TRBV9 and TRBJ2-5; 7 bases are a match to TRBD2. This CDR3 spans 15 amino acids. V gave up 9 bases and J gave up 5 bases; unmatched junction bases: 16. Germline-derived CDR1 and CDR2 are SGDLS and YYNGEE. The CDR3 DNA is TGTGCCATCCCTGTTTGGGCACCCGGGGGGGAGACCCAGTACTTC. Protein product: CAIPVWAPGGETQYF.

V usage is TRBV5-6 and J usage is TRBJ1-1; D is undetermined. The CDR3 has 16 residues. In germline, CDR1 is SGHDT, CDR2 YYEEEE. Trimming removed 0 bases from V and 1 base from J, with 13 bases in between. CDR3 sequence: CASSLGRGAENTEAFF. The CDR3 bases are TGTGCCAGCAGCTTGGGTCGTGGTGCAGAGAACACTGAAGCTTTCTTT.

This clone was seen once. The rearrangement uses TRBV30 and TRBJ1-4; D remains unclear. The CDR3 runs to 17 residues. The germline V gene encodes CDR1 GTSNPN and CDR2 SVGIG (reference sequence). The ends were cut back, 0 bases at V and 0 bases at J, with 14 bases in the middle. The CDR3 loop reads CAWSVPPGRATNEKLFF. CDR3 in DNA: TGTGCCTGGAGTGTACCCCCTGGACGCGCAACTAATGAAAAACTGTTTTTT.

This chain uses TRBV11-2 with TRBJ2-1, with D uncertain. V was clipped by 3 bases and J by 1 base, with 16 bases between them. The germline CDR1 and CDR2 sequences are SGHAT and FQNNGV. The CDR3 has 17 amino acids. CDR3 in amino acids: CASSFAPVVISYNEQFF. The CDR3, as DNA: TGTGCCAGCAGCTTCGCCCCCGTGGTGATTTCCTACAATGAGCAGTTCTTC.